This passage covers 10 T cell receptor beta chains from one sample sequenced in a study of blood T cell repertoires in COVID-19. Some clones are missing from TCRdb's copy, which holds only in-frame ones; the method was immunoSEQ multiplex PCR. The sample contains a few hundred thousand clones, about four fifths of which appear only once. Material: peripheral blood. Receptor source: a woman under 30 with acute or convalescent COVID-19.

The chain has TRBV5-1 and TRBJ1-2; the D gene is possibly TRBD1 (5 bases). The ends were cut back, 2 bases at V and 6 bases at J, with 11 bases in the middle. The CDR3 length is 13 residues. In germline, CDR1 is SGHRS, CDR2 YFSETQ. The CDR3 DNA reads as TGCGCCAGCAGCTTCGTGGGAGGGGATGGCTACACCTTC. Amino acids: CASSFVGGDGYTF.

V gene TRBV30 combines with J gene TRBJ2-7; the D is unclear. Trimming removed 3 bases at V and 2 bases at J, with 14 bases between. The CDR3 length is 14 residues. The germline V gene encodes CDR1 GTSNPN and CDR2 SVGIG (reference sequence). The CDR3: CAWSPILRPYEQYF. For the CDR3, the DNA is TGTGCCTGGAGCCCGATACTCCGCCCCTACGAGCAGTACTTC.

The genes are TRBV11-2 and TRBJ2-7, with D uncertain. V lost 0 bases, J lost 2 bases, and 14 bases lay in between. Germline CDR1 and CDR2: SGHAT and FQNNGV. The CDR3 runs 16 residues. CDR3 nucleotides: TGTGCCAGCAGCTTAGAGTCGCTGACTTTTGCCTACGAGCAGTACTTC. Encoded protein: CASSLESLTFAYEQYF.

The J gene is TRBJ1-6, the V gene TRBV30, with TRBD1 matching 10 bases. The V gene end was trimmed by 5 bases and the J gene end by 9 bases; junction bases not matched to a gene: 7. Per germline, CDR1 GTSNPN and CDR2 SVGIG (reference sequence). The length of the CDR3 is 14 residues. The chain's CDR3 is CAWARDRGISPLHF. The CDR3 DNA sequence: TGTGCCTGGGCCCGGGACAGGGGTATTTCACCCCTCCACTTT.

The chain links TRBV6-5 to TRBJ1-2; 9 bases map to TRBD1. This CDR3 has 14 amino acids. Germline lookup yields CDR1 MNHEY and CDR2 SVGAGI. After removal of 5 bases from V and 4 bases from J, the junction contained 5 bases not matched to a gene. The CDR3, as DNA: TGTGCCAGCAGTCGGACAGGGGAGGTCTATGGCTACACCTTC. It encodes CASSRTGEVYGYTF.

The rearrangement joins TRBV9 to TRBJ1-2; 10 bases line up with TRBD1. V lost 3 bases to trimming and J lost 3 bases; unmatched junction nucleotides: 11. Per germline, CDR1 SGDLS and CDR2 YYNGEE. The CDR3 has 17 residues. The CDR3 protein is CASSGTGTGAGDYGYTF. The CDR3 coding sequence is TGTGCCAGCAGCGGGACCGGGACAGGGGCGGGCGACTATGGCTACACCTTC.

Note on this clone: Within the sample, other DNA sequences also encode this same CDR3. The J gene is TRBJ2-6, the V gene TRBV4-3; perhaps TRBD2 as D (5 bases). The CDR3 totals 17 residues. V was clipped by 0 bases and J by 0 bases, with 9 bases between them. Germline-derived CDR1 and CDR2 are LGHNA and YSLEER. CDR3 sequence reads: CASSQDRGTSGANVLTF. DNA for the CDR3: TGCGCCAGCAGCCAAGATCGGGGAACCTCTGGGGCCAACGTCCTGACTTTC.

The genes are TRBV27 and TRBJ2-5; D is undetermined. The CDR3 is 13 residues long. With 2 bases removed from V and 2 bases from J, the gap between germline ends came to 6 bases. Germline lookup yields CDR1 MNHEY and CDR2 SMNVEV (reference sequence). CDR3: CASSLTVQETQYF. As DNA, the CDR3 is TGTGCCAGCAGTTTAACGGTACAAGAGACCCAGTACTTC.

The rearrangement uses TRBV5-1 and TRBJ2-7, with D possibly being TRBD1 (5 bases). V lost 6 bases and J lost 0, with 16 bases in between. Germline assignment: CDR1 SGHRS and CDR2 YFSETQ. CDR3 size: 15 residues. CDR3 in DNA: TGCGCCAGCACCGGCCAGGGTTTGGACTCCTACGAGCAGTACTTC. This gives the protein CASTGQGLDSYEQYF.

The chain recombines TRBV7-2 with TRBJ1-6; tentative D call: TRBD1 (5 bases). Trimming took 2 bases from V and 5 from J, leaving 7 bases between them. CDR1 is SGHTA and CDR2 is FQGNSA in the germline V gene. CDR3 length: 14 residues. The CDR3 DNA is TGTGCCAGCAGCTTAACAGGCCATAATTCACCCCTCCACTTT. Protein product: CASSLTGHNSPLHF.